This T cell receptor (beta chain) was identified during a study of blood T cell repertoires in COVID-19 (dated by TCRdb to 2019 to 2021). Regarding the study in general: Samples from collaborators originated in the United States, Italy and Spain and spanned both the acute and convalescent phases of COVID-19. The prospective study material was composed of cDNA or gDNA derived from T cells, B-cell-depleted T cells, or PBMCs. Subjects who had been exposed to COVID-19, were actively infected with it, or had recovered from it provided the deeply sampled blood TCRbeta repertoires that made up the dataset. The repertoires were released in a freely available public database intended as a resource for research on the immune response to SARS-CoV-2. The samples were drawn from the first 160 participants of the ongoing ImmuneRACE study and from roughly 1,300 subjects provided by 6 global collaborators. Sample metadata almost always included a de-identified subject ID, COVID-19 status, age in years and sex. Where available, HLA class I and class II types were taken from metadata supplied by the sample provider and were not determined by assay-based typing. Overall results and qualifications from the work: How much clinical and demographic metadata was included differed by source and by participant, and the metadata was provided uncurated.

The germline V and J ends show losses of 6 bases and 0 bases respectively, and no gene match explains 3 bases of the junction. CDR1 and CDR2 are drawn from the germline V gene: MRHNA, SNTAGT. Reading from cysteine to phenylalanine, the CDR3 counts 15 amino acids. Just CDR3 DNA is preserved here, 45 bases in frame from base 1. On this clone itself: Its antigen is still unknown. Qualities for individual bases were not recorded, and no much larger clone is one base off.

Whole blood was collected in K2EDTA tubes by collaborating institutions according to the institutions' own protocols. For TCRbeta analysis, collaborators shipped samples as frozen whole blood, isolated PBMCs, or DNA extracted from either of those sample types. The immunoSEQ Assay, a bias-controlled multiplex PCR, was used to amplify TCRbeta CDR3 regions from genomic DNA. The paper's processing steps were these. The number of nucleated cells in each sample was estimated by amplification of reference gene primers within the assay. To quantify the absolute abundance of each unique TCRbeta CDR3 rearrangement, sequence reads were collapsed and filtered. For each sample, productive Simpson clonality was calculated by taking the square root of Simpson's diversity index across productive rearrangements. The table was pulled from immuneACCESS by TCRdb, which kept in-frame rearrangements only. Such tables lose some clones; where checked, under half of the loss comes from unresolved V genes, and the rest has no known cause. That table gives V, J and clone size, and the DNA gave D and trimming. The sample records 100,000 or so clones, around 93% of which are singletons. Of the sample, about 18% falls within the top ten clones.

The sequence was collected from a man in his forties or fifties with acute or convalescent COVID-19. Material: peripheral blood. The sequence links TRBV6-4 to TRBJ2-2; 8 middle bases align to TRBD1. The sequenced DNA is TGTGCCAGCAGCGGACAGGGAGCGAACACCGGGGAGCTGTTTTTT. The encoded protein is CASSGQGANTGELFF.